This T cell receptor beta chain was sequenced for a study of graft-versus-host responses after intestinal transplantation. Notes on the study in general: Circulating GvH clones peaking coincided with falling HvG clones soon after transplant.

This CDR3 comprises 16 residues. The V and J ends lost 0 bases and 0 bases, in that order; junction bases with no gene match: 5. Germline lookup yields CDR1 SGHAT and CDR2 FQNNGV. Regarding this clone: The antigen is not known.

Clones were sequenced by immunoSEQ multiplex PCR, and TCRdb holds only the in-frame ones, with some missing. The sample has about 28,000 clones, about four fifths seen once. The sequencing here drew on unstimulated CD8+ T cells sorted from spleen or lymph node cells, taken before intestinal transplant. The chain is built from TRBV11-2 and TRBJ2-7; TRBD2 matches at 7 bases. The sequence was collected from a human donor who received an intestinal transplant. The CDR3 coding sequence is TGTGCCAGCAGCTTAGAGGCTAGCGGCCTCTCCTACGAGCAGTACTTC. Its translation is CASSLEASGLSYEQYF.